These 4 T cell receptor beta chains originate from one sample sequenced in a study of OX40 agonist ivuxolimab in advanced cancers. The assay was immunoSEQ multiplex PCR, and TCRdb's table has in-frame clones only and misses some. The repertoire holds tens of thousands of clones, with approximately 85% as singletons. Sequenced material: CD4+ or CD8+ T cells sorted from blood, taken in a trial of the OX40 agonist ivuxolimab. All receptors come from an adult with an advanced solid tumor such as melanoma, head and neck, liver or kidney cancer.

This chain connects TRBV9 to TRBJ2-5, with 8 positions matching TRBD1. Germline-derived CDR1 and CDR2 are SGDLS and YYNGEE. With V trimmed by 0 bases and J by 2 bases, 3 bases remained unmatched. This CDR3 spans 15 amino acids. In nucleotides, the CDR3 is TGTGCCAGCAGCGTAGCCCACAGGGGGCAAGAGACCCAGTACTTC. Its protein is CASSVAHRGQETQYF.

This chain joins TRBV14 and TRBJ1-1; 7 bases agree with TRBD1. V lost 0 bases and J lost 3; bases outside the gene matches: 13. CDR3 length: 18 residues. Germline V gene sequence: CDR1 SGHDN, CDR2 FVKESK. CDR3 loop: CASSQELWRGLGDTEAFF. The CDR3 nucleotides are TGTGCCAGCAGCCAAGAACTATGGAGGGGGCTAGGAGACACTGAAGCTTTCTTT.

The rearrangement joins TRBV18 to TRBJ1-6, with D hard to call. The V gene lost 2 bases and the J gene lost 6 bases, with 8 bases spanning the gap. Germline values: CDR1 KGHSH, CDR2 LQKENI. This CDR3 region has 14 residues. The CDR3 here is CASSPNSLNSPLHF. The CDR3 region has the DNA TGTGCCAGCTCACCAAACAGCCTTAATTCACCCCTCCACTTT.

The CDR3 region has the DNA TGCGCCAGCAGCTTGAACCGAGGGGTTGAAGCTTTCTTT. Translation gives CASSLNRGVEAFF. V is TRBV5-1 and J is TRBJ1-1, with D possibly TRBD1 on 5 matching bases. The CDR3 runs 13 residues. Looked up from germline, CDR1 is SGHRS and CDR2 is YFSETQ. Trimming cost V 1 base and J 7 bases, with 11 bases left between them.